This T cell receptor (beta chain) came from a study of blood T cell repertoires in COVID-19. The wider study: Sources were T cells, B-cell-depleted T cells, or PBMCs; the material itself was cDNA or gDNA.

As originally analysed: From reference gene primer amplification, estimates of nucleated cell counts were derived. Assay: immunoSEQ multiplex PCR; the TCRdb copy retains only in-frame clones and omits some. That table is the source of V, J and clone size, and D and trimming were worked out from the DNA. This sample has fewer than 45,000 clones, with around four fifths found just once. Sequencing was performed on peripheral blood. This TCR was recovered from a man between 60 and 70 years old with acute or convalescent COVID-19.

The CDR3 DNA reads as TGTGCCAGCAGTTCCCGGACAGTAACTAATGAAAAACTGTTTTTT. Encoded protein: CASSSRTVTNEKLFF. The chain carries TRBV28 and TRBJ1-4, with D tentatively TRBD1 (6 bases). With 4 bases removed from V and 1 base from J, the gap between germline ends came to 10 bases. The CDR3 length is 15 residues. Germline assignment: CDR1 MDHEN and CDR2 SYDVKM.